This entry describes one T cell receptor beta chain. Assay used: immunoSEQ multiplex PCR; TCRdb lists only in-frame clones, some missing. The sample carries roughly 120,000 clones, about three quarters recorded once. CDR3 length: 16 residues. The ends lost 1 base at V and 6 bases at J; junction bases unmatched: 6. Germline V gene data show CDR1 as MDHEN and CDR2 as SYDVKM. The data derive from a study of blood T cell repertoires in COVID-19. This sequence was found in a human donor with acute or convalescent COVID-19. The donor label of this sample is uncertain. Sequenced input: peripheral blood. The chain is built from TRBV28 and TRBJ1-1, with 12 positions matching TRBD1. The CDR3 region has the DNA TGTGCCAGCAGTTTATTCCCCGGGACAGGGGGCGCTGAAGCTTTCTTT. Its translation is CASSLFPGTGGAEAFF.